This T cell receptor (beta chain) was recorded in a study of blood T cell repertoires in COVID-19 (dated by TCRdb to 2019 to 2021). With respect to the entire study: The collaborator samples originated in the United States, Italy and Spain and spanned the acute and convalescent phases of COVID-19. The material from the prospective study consisted of cDNA or gDNA derived from T cells, B-cell-depleted T cells, or PBMCs. The dataset comprised deeply sampled blood TCRbeta repertoires from subjects exposed to, actively infected with, or recovered from COVID-19. The repertoires were released in a freely available public database meant as a resource for research on the immune response to SARS-CoV-2. The samples were drawn from the first 160 participants of the ongoing ImmuneRACE study and from some 1,300 subjects provided by 6 global collaborators. The sample metadata nearly always contained a de-identified subject ID, COVID-19 status, age in years and sex. Where available, HLA class I and class II types were taken from metadata supplied by the sample provider and were not determined by assay-based typing.

The junction shows trimming of 6 bases on V and 4 bases on J, and the gene matches do not reach 8 bases of it. Including the terminal cysteine and phenylalanine, the CDR3 comprises 15 residues. Left in the record is the CDR3 DNA by itself, 45 bases read in frame from the first base. CDR1 and CDR2, per the germline V gene, are MNHEY and SVGAGI. The immunoSEQ Assay, a bias-controlled multiplex PCR, was used to amplify TCRbeta CDR3 regions from genomic DNA. On the study's bioinformatics: The number of nucleated cells in each sample was estimated by amplification of reference gene primers within the assay. To quantify the absolute abundance of each unique TCRbeta CDR3 rearrangement, sequence reads were collapsed and filtered. For each sample, productive Simpson clonality was calculated by taking the square root of Simpson's diversity index across productive rearrangements. TCRdb mirrors the immuneACCESS table, restricted to in-frame sequences. Some clones are absent from its copies; in checked studies, under half trace to an unresolved V gene, and the reason for the others is unknown. V, J and clone size are taken as reported in that table, and D and trimming were inferred from the DNA itself. This sample has tens of thousands of clones in its table, and roughly 85% of those were observed once. Around 2.9% of the sample belongs to the ten largest clones.

Each collaborating institution followed its own protocols to collect whole blood in K2EDTA tubes. For TCRbeta analysis, collaborators shipped samples in one of three forms: frozen whole blood, isolated PBMCs, or DNA extracted from either of those sample types. What the research found in general, with its limitations: How much clinical and demographic metadata was included differed by source and by participant, and the metadata was provided uncurated.

This clone showed up just a few times. What antigen it recognizes has not been identified. The sample holds no much larger clone one base away, and base qualities are not on file. In this chain, TRBV6-5 is recombined with TRBJ1-1, and TRBD1 matches 10 of the central bases. The clonotype originates from a man at least 80 years old with acute or convalescent COVID-19. Sequencing was done on a sample of peripheral blood. The bases are TGTGCCAGCAGGGCTCAGGACAGGGGGTCCACTGAAGCTTTCTTT. This is translated as CASRAQDRGSTEAFF.